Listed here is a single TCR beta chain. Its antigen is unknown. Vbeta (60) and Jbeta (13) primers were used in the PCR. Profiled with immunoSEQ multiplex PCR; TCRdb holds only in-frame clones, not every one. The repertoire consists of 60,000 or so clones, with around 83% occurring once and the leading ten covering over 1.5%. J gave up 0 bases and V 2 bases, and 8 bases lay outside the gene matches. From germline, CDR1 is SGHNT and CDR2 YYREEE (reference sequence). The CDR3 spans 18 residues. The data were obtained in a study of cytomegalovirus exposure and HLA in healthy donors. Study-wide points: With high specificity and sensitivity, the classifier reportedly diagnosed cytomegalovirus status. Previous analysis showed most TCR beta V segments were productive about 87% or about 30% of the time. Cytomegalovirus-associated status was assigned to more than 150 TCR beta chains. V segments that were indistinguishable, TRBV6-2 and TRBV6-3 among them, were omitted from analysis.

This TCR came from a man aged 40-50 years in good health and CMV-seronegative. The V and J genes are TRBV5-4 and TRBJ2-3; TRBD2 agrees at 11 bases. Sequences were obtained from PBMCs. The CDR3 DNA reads TGTGCCAGCAGCTTTGGGCTAGCGGGGGGCCCTAGCACAGATACGCAGTATTTT. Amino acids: CASSFGLAGGPSTDTQYF.